These T cell receptor beta chains were read from a single sample in a study of cytomegalovirus exposure and HLA in healthy donors. Repertoires were generated with immunoSEQ multiplex PCR, while TCRdb's copy carries only in-frame clones and drops some. The data show about 180,000 clones, around four fifths seen once. Sample: PBMCs. The receptors were gathered from a girl between 10 and 17 years old in good health and CMV-seropositive. The CDR3 runs from the conserved cysteine through the conserved F or W. The order of the fields is clone size, V gene, J gene, D gene, CDR3 protein, CDR3 DNA. A D gene is named only where the DNA matches it firmly. A clone size is listed for some rows: how often the clone was seen (once, few, many), or a class if it is expanded.

clone_size: .; v_call: TRBV27; j_call: TRBJ2-7; d_call: .; cdr3_aa: CASSPTGQGNSYEQYF; cdr3_nt: TGTGCCAGCAGCCCGACGGGGCAGGGGAACTCCTACGAGCAGTACTTC
clone_size: .; v_call: TRBV2; j_call: TRBJ1-5; d_call: TRBD1; cdr3_aa: CASSRQGTSLNQPQHF; cdr3_nt: TGTGCCAGCAGTAGACAGGGGACGTCCCTCAATCAGCCCCAGCATTTT
clone_size: .; v_call: TRBV11-2; j_call: TRBJ2-5; d_call: .; cdr3_aa: CASSSRLAQETQYF; cdr3_nt: TGTGCCAGCAGCTCCAGACTGGCCCAAGAGACCCAGTACTTC
clone_size: .; v_call: TRBV6-6; j_call: TRBJ1-2; d_call: TRBD1; cdr3_aa: CASSRGTDGYTF; cdr3_nt: TGTGCCAGCAGCCGGGGGACAGACGGCTACACCTTC
clone_size: .; v_call: TRBV11-2; j_call: TRBJ1-5; d_call: TRBD1; cdr3_aa: CASSFSTGNQPQHF; cdr3_nt: TGTGCCAGCAGCTTTTCGACAGGGAATCAGCCCCAGCATTTT
clone_size: once; v_call: TRBV5-6; j_call: TRBJ1-6; d_call: .; cdr3_aa: CASSLGRGGENSPLHF; cdr3_nt: TGTGCCAGCAGCTTGGGCAGGGGTGGTGAAAATTCACCCCTCCACTTT
clone_size: .; v_call: TRBV28; j_call: TRBJ2-7; d_call: TRBD2; cdr3_aa: CASSLGVGGGSYEQYF; cdr3_nt: TGTGCCAGCAGTTTAGGGGTCGGGGGAGGGAGCTACGAGCAGTACTTC
clone_size: .; v_call: TRBV27; j_call: TRBJ1-5; d_call: .; cdr3_aa: CASSKGDQPQHF; cdr3_nt: TGTGCCAGCAGTAAAGGGGATCAGCCCCAGCATTTT
clone_size: .; v_call: TRBV19; j_call: TRBJ1-2; d_call: TRBD1; cdr3_aa: CASSIPGQGARYGYTF; cdr3_nt: TGTGCCAGTAGTATTCCCGGACAGGGGGCTAGGTATGGCTACACCTTC
clone_size: .; v_call: TRBV28; j_call: TRBJ1-1; d_call: TRBD1; cdr3_aa: CASRTGGGNTEAFF; cdr3_nt: TGTGCCAGCAGAACAGGGGGGGGGAACACTGAAGCTTTCTTT
clone_size: once; v_call: TRBV7-9; j_call: TRBJ1-5; d_call: TRBD1; cdr3_aa: CASSLGQGYQPQHF; cdr3_nt: TGTGCCAGCAGCTTGGGACAGGGATATCAGCCCCAGCATTTT
clone_size: few; v_call: TRBV19; j_call: TRBJ1-1; d_call: .; cdr3_aa: CASSIFEMNTEAFF; cdr3_nt: TGTGCCAGTAGTATTTTTGAGATGAACACTGAAGCTTTCTTT
clone_size: once; v_call: TRBV6-5; j_call: TRBJ2-6; d_call: .; cdr3_aa: CASRLISGANGLTF; cdr3_nt: TGTGCCAGCCGATTGATCTCTGGGGCCAACGGCCTGACTTTC
clone_size: .; v_call: TRBV6-5; j_call: TRBJ1-5; d_call: .; cdr3_aa: CASGPPNQPQHF; cdr3_nt: TGTGCCAGCGGGCCGCCCAATCAGCCCCAGCATTTT
clone_size: .; v_call: TRBV18; j_call: TRBJ1-6; d_call: .; cdr3_aa: CASSPPGLDTGFHNSPLHF; cdr3_nt: TGTGCCAGCTCACCACCTGGCTTGGACACCGGGTTCCATAATTCACCCCTCCACTTT
clone_size: .; v_call: TRBV9; j_call: TRBJ2-3; d_call: .; cdr3_aa: CASSGGGGVQYF; cdr3_nt: TGTGCCAGCAGCGGAGGAGGAGGGGTGCAGTATTTT
clone_size: .; v_call: TRBV13; j_call: TRBJ2-7; d_call: .; cdr3_aa: CASSFDIFGPYEQYF; cdr3_nt: TGTGCCAGCAGCTTCGATATTTTCGGTCCCTACGAGCAGTACTTC
clone_size: once; v_call: TRBV7-8; j_call: TRBJ1-1; d_call: .; cdr3_aa: CASSLGRGWSTEAFF; cdr3_nt: TGTGCCAGCAGCTTGGGGAGGGGGTGGTCCACTGAAGCTTTCTTT
clone_size: .; v_call: TRBV7-3; j_call: TRBJ2-7; d_call: .; cdr3_aa: CASSLRAGSLSYEQYF; cdr3_nt: TGTGCCAGCAGCTTAAGGGCAGGGTCCCTCTCCTACGAGCAGTACTTC
clone_size: .; v_call: TRBV19; j_call: TRBJ1-6; d_call: .; cdr3_aa: CASSRRTGEARSPLHF; cdr3_nt: TGTGCCAGTAGTCGTAGAACAGGCGAGGCGCGTTCACCCCTCCACTTT
clone_size: .; v_call: TRBV18; j_call: TRBJ1-5; d_call: .; cdr3_aa: CASSPLGVSNQPQHF; cdr3_nt: TGTGCCAGCTCACCTTTAGGGGTGAGCAATCAGCCCCAGCATTTT
clone_size: .; v_call: TRBV5-8; j_call: TRBJ2-5; d_call: .; cdr3_aa: CASSGGGTSTQYF; cdr3_nt: TGTGCCAGCAGCGGGGGGGGCACTTCGACCCAGTACTTC